This T cell receptor beta chain was sequenced for a study of early T cells in non-severe SARS-CoV-2 infection. This clonotype was seen a few times. The germline CDR1 and CDR2 sequences are DFQATT and SNEGSKA (reference sequence). The CDR3 totals 12 residues. With 6 bases removed from V and 3 bases from J, the gap between germline ends came to 12 bases. Individual cDNA molecules were tagged with unique molecular identifiers, the study reported. One entry per CDR3 protein results from TCRdb running MiXCR on the 5' RACE reads. Of tens of thousands of distinct CDR3 sequences in the sample, 10% were seen once.

The clonotype comes from an adult who was a healthcare worker with PCR-confirmed SARS-CoV-2 infection or an uninfected control (not recorded which). This sample comprised whole blood, obtained at baseline. The J gene is TRBJ2-7, the V gene TRBV20-1; D is possibly TRBD1 (6 bases). CDR3 DNA sequence: TGCAGTGCCCAAGGACAGTACTACGAGCAGTACTTC. Translating gives CSAQGQYYEQYF.